The 8 T cell receptor beta chains below come from one sample, sequenced in a study of blood T cell repertoires in COVID-19. Produced via immunoSEQ multiplex PCR; TCRdb's table is partial and in-frame only. Counted here are 490,000 or so clones, 80% to 90% occurring once; the ten biggest clones make up 8.3%. The specimen sequenced was PBMCs or T cells enriched from blood (not recorded which). Receptors originate from a woman in her fifties or sixties who had recovered from COVID-19.

J is TRBJ2-3 and V is TRBV5-4, with D unresolved. The CDR3 contains 12 residues. The V gene lost 6 bases and the J gene lost 0 bases, with 5 bases spanning the gap. The germline CDR1 and CDR2 sequences are SGHNT and YYREEE (reference sequence). CDR3 region: CASTSSTDTQYF. In nucleotides, the CDR3 is TGTGCCAGCACCTCCAGCACAGATACGCAGTATTTT.

Note on this clone: Other DNA sequences from this sample encode an identical CDR3 as well. The CDR3 protein is CASSLSHMNTEAFF. CDR3 in DNA: TGTGCCAGCAGCCTTAGCCACATGAACACTGAAGCTTTCTTT. The rearrangement uses TRBV5-8 and TRBJ1-1; unclear D gene. The CDR3 has 14 amino acids. Germline V gene data show CDR1 as SGHTS and CDR2 as YDEGEE. Between the trimmed V and J ends, which lost 4 bases and 0 bases, there was a span of 10 bases.

The rearrangement links TRBV5-4 to TRBJ1-1, with 10 nucleotides matching TRBD1. The junction had 14 bases not matched to a gene; V was cut back by 4 bases and J by 5 bases. This CDR3 comprises 17 residues. Germline V gene sequence: CDR1 SGHNT, CDR2 YYREEE (reference sequence). CDR3 in amino acids: CASSHPTGGEVGTEAFF. CDR3 DNA: TGTGCCAGCAGCCACCCGACAGGGGGCGAGGTAGGGACTGAAGCTTTCTTT.

Details on this clone: At the DNA level, this CDR3 is encoded by other sequences in the same sample as well. The chain recombines TRBV3-1 (or the pseudogene TRBV3-2) with TRBJ1-5; TRBD1 matches at 8 bases. Germline values: CDR1 LGHDT, CDR2 YNNKEL (reference sequence). The CDR3 has 14 amino acids. Trimming took 4 bases from V and 4 from J; bases not matched to a gene: 3. CDR3 protein: CASSLGQGNQPQHF. Here the CDR3 DNA reads TGTGCCAGCAGCCTCGGACAGGGTAATCAGCCCCAGCATTTT.

The chain employs TRBV2 and TRBJ1-1; D is undetermined. Trimming stripped 4 bases from V and 9 bases from J, with 15 bases between. The CDR3 is made up of 13 amino acids. Germline CDR1 reads SNHLY; CDR2 reads FYNNEI. The CDR3 DNA sequence: TGTGCCAGCAGTGTAATCGACACTCTGAAAGCTTTCTTT. This gives the protein CASSVIDTLKAFF.

This clone was seen more than once but under ten times. This chain joins TRBV2 and TRBJ1-5; TRBD1 matches at 12 bases. Germline CDR1 reads SNHLY; CDR2 reads FYNNEI. The length of the CDR3 is 17 residues. J was trimmed by 1 base and V by 6 bases; bases with no gene match: 7. CDR3 coding DNA: TGTGCCAGCAGGGGAGGGACAGGGGGCGCGAGCAATCAGCCCCAGCATTTT. Translation gives CASRGGTGGASNQPQHF.

Of note for this clone: Other DNA sequences in this specimen translate into the identical CDR3. The chain couples TRBV5-1 to TRBJ1-1; 8 bases are a match to TRBD1. CDR3 length: 13 residues. Trimming cost V 4 bases and J 4 bases; bases outside gene matches: 3. The germline V gene has CDR1 SGHRS and CDR2 YFSETQ. The chain's CDR3 is CASSRTGGTEAFF. CDR3 sequence (DNA): TGCGCCAGCAGCCGAACAGGGGGCACTGAAGCTTTCTTT.

The V and J genes are TRBV14 and TRBJ1-3, with D perhaps matching TRBD1 (5 bases). Germline-derived CDR1 and CDR2 are SGHDN and FVKESK. The CDR3 contains 16 residues. V gave up 0 bases and J gave up 2 bases, with 11 bases separating them. The CDR3 nucleotides read TGTGCCAGCAGCCAAGATGAGATAGGGGCTGGAAACACCATATATTTT. Translated: CASSQDEIGAGNTIYF.